The 31 T cell receptor beta chains below come from one sample, sequenced in a study of beta chain features in type 1 diabetes. Study-level findings and limits: Shorter TCRB CDR3s, moderately but significantly so, were found in Type 1 diabetes patients in all four CD4+ subsets.

Investigators reverse transcribed all isolated RNA, so they sequenced expressed TCRB transcripts. Profiled with immunoSEQ multiplex PCR; TCRdb holds only in-frame clones, not every one. The sample carries roughly 350,000 clones, 8.5% to 10% recorded once. What these receptors recognize is not known. Sequences were obtained from central memory CD4+ T cells from blood. These receptor sequences come from a man aged 25-45 years with type 1 diabetes.

This clone appeared a few times. The V gene is TRBV28, the J gene TRBJ2-3; a possible D gene is TRBD2 (5 bases). The CDR3 runs to 11 residues. Trimming stripped 5 bases from V and 6 bases from J, with 6 bases between. Germline V gene lookup returns CDR1 MDHEN and CDR2 SYDVKM. CDR3 nucleotide sequence: TGTGCCAGCAGTCGGGATGATACGCAGTATTTT. Its protein product is CASSRDDTQYF.

This clone showed up just a few times. V gene TRBV2 combines with J gene TRBJ2-2; TRBD1 matches 8 bases. This CDR3 spans 15 amino acids. The germline V gene encodes CDR1 SNHLY and CDR2 FYNNEI. V dropped 7 bases and J dropped 0; count of bases not matched to a gene: 4. The CDR3 DNA reads as TGTGCCAGCACCGTACAGGGGGCGAACACCGGGGAGCTGTTTTTT. Translation gives CASTVQGANTGELFF. The entire variable domain, with the rest obtained from reference TRBV2 and TRBJ2-2, is as follows: EPEVTQTPSHQVTQMGQEVILRCVPISNHLYFYWYRQILGQKVEFLVSFYNNEISEKSEIFDDQFSVERPDGSNFTLKIRSTKLEDSAMYFCASTVQGANTGELFFGEGSRLTVL.

The chain recombines TRBV4-3 with TRBJ1-3, with 11 bases matching TRBD1. The CDR3 consists of 18 residues. Trimming removed 4 bases from V and 3 bases from J; junction bases left unmatched: 11. The germline V gene encodes CDR1 LGHNA and CDR2 YSLEER. CDR3 bases: TGCGCCAGCAGCCCGTTCCACCAGGGACAGGGGGTTGGAAACACCATATATTTT. As protein: CASSPFHQGQGVGNTIYF.

This clone has ten or more counts. Other nucleotide sequences in the sample specify the same CDR3. The genes are TRBV7-3 and TRBJ2-2; D unclear. The CDR3 has 14 amino acids. Trimming removed 8 bases from V and 0 bases from J, with 10 bases in between. Germline CDR1 is SGHTA and CDR2 is FQGTGA. The CDR3 region is CASSRNANTGELFF. The DNA for the CDR3 is TGTGCCAGCTCGAGGAACGCGAACACCGGGGAGCTGTTTTTT.

A note on this clone: Distinct nucleotide sequences in the sample also encode this CDR3. The chain has TRBV19 and TRBJ2-5, with D perhaps TRBD2 (5 bases). V dropped 1 base and J dropped 5 bases, with 5 bases sitting between them. CDR1 and CDR2 from the germline V gene are LNHDA and SQIVND (reference sequence). The CDR3 contains 12 residues. CDR3 region: CASSIGGETQYF. In nucleotides, the CDR3 is TGTGCCAGTAGTATAGGAGGGGAGACCCAGTACTTC.

This clone was counted a few times. The CDR3 nucleotides read TGTGCCAGTAGTATTTGGGGCCTGGGACAGGGCCTGACCGGGGAGCTGTTTTTT. Protein product: CASSIWGLGQGLTGELFF. J is TRBJ2-2 and V is TRBV19, with 9 nucleotides matching TRBD1. Germline trimming cut 3 bases from V and 5 bases from J; bases unmatched to any gene: 13. Germline V gives CDR1 LNHDA, CDR2 SQIVND (reference sequence). The CDR3 loop spans 18 amino acids.

Concerning this clone itself: Other DNA variants within this sample encode the same CDR3. CDR3 nucleotides: TGTGCCAGCAGTGATGGACAGGGGAACACTGAAGCTTTCTTT. It codes for CASSDGQGNTEAFF. V gene TRBV2 combines with J gene TRBJ1-1, with 8 bases identical to TRBD1. With 3 bases clipped from V and 1 base from J, the junction kept 1 base outside the gene matches. Germline-derived CDR1 and CDR2 are SNHLY and FYNNEI. This CDR3 has 14 residues.

The chain is built from TRBV28 and TRBJ2-3, with D possibly being TRBD1 (7 bases). Trimming removed 4 bases at V and 9 bases at J, with 20 bases between. CDR1 and CDR2 from the germline V gene are MDHEN and SYDVKM. The CDR3 consists of 15 residues. In DNA, the CDR3 is TGTGCCAGCAGTTCCCCCGACAGGGAGGAACGAACGCAGTATTTT. It yields the protein CASSSPDREERTQYF.

This clone was seen a few times. The chain couples TRBV5-1 to TRBJ1-4, with TRBD1 identical over 8 bases. Germline lookup yields CDR1 SGHRS and CDR2 YFSETQ. J was trimmed by 3 bases and V by 5 bases; bases with no gene match: 9. The CDR3 length is 16 residues. This CDR3 is CASRRTGRNANEKLFF. CDR3 coding DNA: TGCGCCAGCAGGAGGACAGGGAGAAATGCTAATGAAAAACTGTTTTTT.

The chain carries TRBV27 and TRBJ2-5; 8 bases are shared with TRBD1. With the DNA end fitting TRBJ2-7 better, the J assignment may be wrong. CDR3 size: 16 residues. The germline CDR1 and CDR2 sequences are MNHEY and SMNVEV (reference sequence). CDR3 DNA: TGTGCCAGCAGCCCTGGGACAGGCGGTATCATCTACGAGCAGTACTTC. Translation gives CASSPGTGGIIYEQYF.

Ten or more counts support this clone. The chain is built from TRBV7-2 and TRBJ2-7, with D unresolved. CDR1 and CDR2 (germline): SGHTA, FQGNSA. CDR3 length: 13 residues. Between the trimmed V and J ends, which lost 7 bases and 6 bases, there was a span of 16 bases. The CDR3 DNA follows: TGTGCCAGCACCCTTAATATGGTGGGCGAGCAGTACTTC. It encodes CASTLNMVGEQYF.

This clone has a handful of counts. The chain employs TRBV15 and TRBJ2-1; D possibly corresponds to TRBD2 (5 bases). The V gene lost 3 bases and the J gene lost 5 bases, with 14 bases spanning the gap. Germline V CDR1 and CDR2: LNHNV, YYDKDF (reference sequence). The CDR3 loop spans 15 amino acids. The CDR3 region has the DNA TGTGCCACCAGCAGTCCCCAGCGGAGTAACAATGAGCAGTTCTTC. Translated: CATSSPQRSNNEQFF. Complete variable domain (other parts from reference TRBV15 and TRBJ2-1): DAMVIQNPRYQVTQFGKPVTLSCSQTLNHNVMYWYQQKSSQAPKLLFHYYDKDFNNEADTPDNFQSRRPNTSFCFLDIRSPGLGDTAMYLCATSSPQRSNNEQFFGPGTRLTVL.

This clone has just a few counts. V is TRBV6-1 and J is TRBJ2-2; D is uncertain. This CDR3 contains 14 residues. Germline values: CDR1 MNHNS, CDR2 SASEGT. The ends were cut back, 3 bases at V and 1 base at J, with 6 bases in the middle. CDR3 protein: CASSEVRNTGELFF. The CDR3 region has the DNA TGTGCCAGCAGTGAGGTTCGGAACACCGGGGAGCTGTTTTTT.

The chain links TRBV7-9 to TRBJ1-5; D ambiguous. The CDR3 contains 14 residues. The germline V gene encodes CDR1 SEHNR and CDR2 FQNEAQ (reference sequence). V lost 4 bases to trimming and J lost 3 bases, with 10 bases between them. The CDR3 loop is CASSSPADNQPQHF. The CDR3 DNA is TGTGCCAGCAGCTCCCCCGCCGACAATCAGCCCCAGCATTTT.

This clone was seen more than once but under ten times. V is TRBV18 and J is TRBJ2-5; 10 bases are a match to TRBD2. The closer fit of TRBJ2-7 to the DNA end suggests the J call may be wrong. Germline V gene lookup returns CDR1 KGHSH and CDR2 LQKENI. This CDR3 spans 14 amino acids. The CDR3 DNA sequence: TGTGCCAGCTCACCACTAGCGGGAGGTGGCGAGCAGTACTTC. Translating gives CASSPLAGGGEQYF.

This clone has just a few counts. This chain connects TRBV27 to TRBJ2-3; D gene uncertain. Trimming left V 3 bases short and J 2 bases short, with 6 bases between. Looked up from germline, CDR1 is MNHEY and CDR2 is SMNVEV (reference sequence). This CDR3 region has 13 residues. In DNA, the CDR3 is TGTGCCAGCAGTTTCTCCTTCACAGATACGCAGTATTTT. The encoded protein is CASSFSFTDTQYF.

Ten or more counts support this clone. The gene calls are TRBV7-2 and TRBJ2-7, with D possibly TRBD1 on 6 matching bases. Deletions cut 5 bases from V and 0 bases from J, with 14 bases between. The CDR3 is made up of 15 amino acids. The germline gives CDR1 SGHTA, CDR2 FQGNSA. The CDR3 coding sequence is TGTGCCAGCAGCATCGGACAGATTCCCTCCTACGAGCAGTACTTC. Amino acid sequence: CASSIGQIPSYEQYF.

A few counts support this clone. The chain uses TRBV15 and TRBJ1-3; TRBD1 is a possible D gene (5 bases). Germline values: CDR1 LNHNV, CDR2 YYDKDF (reference sequence). V was trimmed by 0 bases and J by 8 bases, leaving 14 bases between them. The length of the CDR3 is 15 residues. In nucleotides, the CDR3 is TGTGCCACCAGCAGAGAAGGGACCGGGTCCGACACCATATATTTT. This translates into CATSREGTGSDTIYF.

The chain recombines TRBV4-2 with TRBJ2-3, with TRBD1 matching over 7 bases. The junction had 9 bases not matched to a gene; V was cut back by 4 bases and J by 5 bases. The CDR3 is 15 residues long. Germline lookup yields CDR1 LGHNA and CDR2 YNFKEQ. CDR3 sequence (DNA): TGTGCCAGCAGCCGGAGACAGGGAACCGAAGATACGCAGTATTTT. Protein product: CASSRRQGTEDTQYF.

The gene calls are TRBV7-2 and TRBJ2-1, with D possibly TRBD2 on 5 matching bases. V gave up 1 base and J gave up 12 bases, with 10 bases separating them. The CDR3 contains 12 residues. Germline values: CDR1 SGHTA, CDR2 FQGNSA. The CDR3 sequence is CASSLDAGPQFF. DNA for the CDR3: TGTGCCAGCAGCTTAGATGCGGGTCCGCAGTTCTTC.

The chain combines TRBV11-1 with TRBJ1-4, with D perhaps matching TRBD1 (6 bases). Trimming took 5 bases from V and 5 from J, leaving 15 bases between them. The CDR3 runs 15 residues. The V gene's germline CDR1 is SGHAT and CDR2 FQDESV (reference sequence). The CDR3 protein is CASSHHKGENEKLFF. As DNA, the CDR3 is TGTGCCAGCAGCCACCATAAGGGGGAAAATGAAAAACTGTTTTTT.

The V call is TRBV27, the J call TRBJ1-5; D might be TRBD1 (5 bases). Germline-derived CDR1 and CDR2 are MNHEY and SMNVEV (reference sequence). The CDR3 has 13 residues. With 2 bases removed from V and 9 bases from J, the gap between germline ends came to 11 bases. Here the CDR3 reads CASSLVEGRPQHF. CDR3 bases: TGTGCCAGCAGTTTAGTAGAGGGGAGGCCCCAGCATTTT.

This clone came up many times. V and J are TRBV7-9 and TRBJ1-1; D uncertain. The V and J ends lost 5 bases and 7 bases respectively, with 17 bases between them. CDR3 size: 14 residues. Germline V CDR1 and CDR2: SEHNR, FQNEAQ (reference sequence). The CDR3 is CASSPYIGTGEAFF. The CDR3 DNA sequence: TGTGCCAGCAGCCCGTACATAGGAACGGGTGAAGCTTTCTTT.

This clone was found a few times. This specimen includes other DNA sequences encoding the same CDR3. The rearrangement links TRBV7-2 to TRBJ1-1, with D maybe TRBD1 (5 bases). Trimming left V 3 bases short and J 1 base short, with 6 bases between. Germline values: CDR1 SGHTA, CDR2 FQGNSA. The CDR3 contains 13 residues. For the CDR3, the DNA is TGTGCCAGCAGCTTGGGACGGAACACTGAAGCTTTCTTT. Its protein product is CASSLGRNTEAFF.

The chain combines TRBV27 with TRBJ2-6, with 7 bases identical to TRBD1. The CDR3 loop spans 15 amino acids. The germline CDR1 and CDR2 sequences are MNHEY and SMNVEV (reference sequence). The V segment lost 7 bases and the J segment 2 bases; nucleotides outside the gene matches: 5. The DNA of the CDR3 is TGTGCCAGCACCCCCGACAGGGCTGGGGCCAACGTCCTGACTTTC. Translation: CASTPDRAGANVLTF.

This clone was counted only a few times. V and J are TRBV5-5 and TRBJ2-5, with TRBD1 identical over 8 bases. The CDR3 sequence is 16 residues long. Trimming cost V 4 bases and J 4 bases; bases outside gene matches: 12. CDR1 is SGHKS and CDR2 is YYEKEE in the germline V gene (reference sequence). CDR3 sequence reads: CASSPFPDRAAETQYF. CDR3 sequence (DNA): TGTGCCAGCAGCCCATTCCCGGACAGGGCGGCAGAGACCCAGTACTTC. Together with reference TRBV5-5 and TRBJ2-5, the CDR3 gives the full variable domain: DAGVTQSPTHLIKTRGQQVTLRCSPISGHKSVSWYQQVLGQGPQFIFQYYEKEERGRGNFPDRFSARQFPNYSSELNVNALLLGDSALYLCASSPFPDRAAETQYFGPGTRLLVL.

The V gene is TRBV28, the J gene TRBJ1-1, with 11 bases aligning to TRBD1. The CDR3 runs 16 residues. Germline CDR1 MDHEN, CDR2 SYDVKM. The V gene end was trimmed by 6 bases and the J gene end by 7 bases; junction bases not matched to a gene: 13. The CDR3 nucleotides are TGTGCCAGCAGCTTAAGCGAATCCGGGACAGGGGGTGAAGCTTTCTTT. Translation gives CASSLSESGTGGEAFF.

As DNA, the CDR3 is TGCGCCAGCAGCCAAGGTAACAGGGGAGACGAGCAGTACTTC. Translating it yields CASSQGNRGDEQYF. This chain connects TRBV4-3 to TRBJ2-7; TRBD1 aligns across 7 bases. The CDR3 sequence is 14 residues long. The germline V gene has CDR1 LGHNA and CDR2 YSLEER. The junction had 5 bases not matched to a gene; V was cut back by 1 base and J by 5 bases.

This clone was counted a few times. The gene calls are TRBV11-2 and TRBJ2-7; a possible D gene is TRBD2 (5 bases). V was trimmed by 8 bases and J by 8 bases, leaving 10 bases between them. Looked up from germline, CDR1 is SGHAT and CDR2 is FQNNGV. The CDR3 is 10 amino acids. Written as DNA, the CDR3 is TGTGCCAGCGGGAGCGGTAAGCAGTACTTC. It codes for CASGSGKQYF.

This clone has more than one count but fewer than ten. The gene calls are TRBV28 and TRBJ2-6; a weak D match, TRBD2 (5 bases). The germline V gene encodes CDR1 MDHEN and CDR2 SYDVKM. V shed 7 bases and J shed 3 bases, with 16 bases lying between them. This CDR3 contains 16 residues. CDR3 DNA sequence: TGTGCCAGCACCCTGGAAGGAGGAGGTGGGGCCAACGTCCTGACTTTC. Residues: CASTLEGGGGANVLTF.

J is TRBJ1-5 and V is TRBV5-4, with TRBD1 as a possible D gene (5 bases). The V end lost 2 bases, the J end lost 3 bases, and 21 bases lay between the germline ends. The CDR3 sequence is 18 residues long. Germline lookup yields CDR1 SGHNT and CDR2 YYREEE (reference sequence). CDR3 region: CASSLGAGSAGNNQPQHF. DNA of the CDR3: TGTGCCAGCAGCTTAGGGGCAGGGTCGGCAGGCAACAATCAGCCCCAGCATTTT.